This record concerns one T cell receptor beta chain sequence. Its target is not known. This sample was included in a study of identical twins. Study results and caveats: Modelling underestimated the level of out-of-frame TCR alpha sharing observed in monozygotic twins. Beta out-of-frame sequences showed weaker excess sharing between twins. The more abundant beta clonotypes in cord blood had fewer insertions, and memory repertoires did not show this.

In germline, CDR1 is MGHDK, CDR2 SYGVNS. The CDR3 has 14 residues. The J segment lost 4 bases and the V segment lost 5 bases, leaving 5 bases of the junction unmatched. TCRdb re-called the 5' RACE reads through MiXCR, storing one row per CDR3 protein. Of hundreds of thousands of distinct CDR3 sequences in the sample, 9% to 15% were seen once. The sample was also linked to a second study, of yellow fever vaccine responses in identical twins.

Source material: PBMCs. This TCR was recovered from a woman aged 18-29 years in good health. The genes are TRBV25-1 and TRBJ1-3; 7 bases match TRBD1. CDR3 amino acids: CASSRTGPGNTIYF. CDR3 sequence (DNA): TGTGCCAGCAGTAGGACAGGTCCAGGAAACACCATATATTTT. Variable domain in full (rest from reference TRBV25-1 and TRBJ1-3): EADIYQTPRYLVIGTGKKITLECSQTMGHDKMYWYQQDPGMELHLIHYSYGVNSTEKGDLSSESTVSRIRTEHFPLTLESARPSHTSQYLCASSRTGPGNTIYFGEGSWLTVV.